These 17 T cell receptor beta chains share one sample of origin, sequenced in a study of T cell responses to AZD1222 COVID-19 vaccine. The data were produced by immunoSEQ multiplex PCR, yet TCRdb's version contains in-frame clones alone and is incomplete. The sample lists 110,000 to 150,000 clones, 90% to 95% occurring once. The input for sequencing was peripheral blood, taken on day 0 of MenACWY control vaccination. The receptors were sampled from an adult in good health.

The gene calls are TRBV5-1 and TRBJ1-1; 8 bases fit TRBD1. This CDR3 contains 14 residues. The trim removed 7 bases at V and 4 bases at J, leaving 9 bases unmatched. The V gene's germline CDR1 is SGHRS and CDR2 YFSETQ. The CDR3 loop is CASRDRTPFTEAFF. Here the CDR3 DNA reads TGCGCCAGCCGGGACAGGACCCCTTTCACTGAAGCTTTCTTT.

The V call is TRBV6-5, the J call TRBJ2-2, with TRBD1 matching over 9 bases. V lost 6 bases and J lost 5; bases outside the gene matches: 7. Germline V lookup: CDR1 MNHEY, CDR2 SVGAGI. The CDR3 contains 15 residues. The CDR3 DNA follows: TGTGCCAGCAGCGCCGGGACAGGGCCGACCGGGGAGCTGTTTTTT. It specifies CASSAGTGPTGELFF.

The chain is built from TRBV6-2 or TRBV6-3 and TRBJ2-1; 9 nucleotides match TRBD2. With V trimmed by 2 bases and J by 8 bases, 4 bases remained unmatched. The CDR3 is made up of 14 amino acids. Germline V gene lookup returns CDR1 MNHEY and CDR2 SVGEGT. The CDR3: CASSYGRGGHEQFF. Here the CDR3 DNA reads TGTGCCAGCAGTTACGGGCGGGGGGGCCATGAGCAGTTCTTC.

The gene calls are TRBV25-1 and TRBJ1-1; the D gene is possibly TRBD1 (6 bases). From germline, CDR1 is MGHDK and CDR2 SYGVNS. The CDR3 runs 14 residues. Deletions cut 4 bases from V and 0 bases from J, with 9 bases between. The CDR3 coding sequence is TGTGCCAGCAGTGGGACAGACATGAACACTGAAGCTTTCTTT. This encodes CASSGTDMNTEAFF.

V is TRBV19 and J is TRBJ1-1; no firm D call. V lost 3 bases to trimming and J lost 5 bases, with 22 bases between them. Germline CDR1 LNHDA, CDR2 SQIVND (reference sequence). The CDR3 has 17 residues. The CDR3 sequence: CASSIGRLPTLRTEAFF. In nucleotides, the CDR3 is TGTGCCAGTAGTATTGGAAGACTTCCCACTTTGAGAACTGAAGCTTTCTTT.

The genes are TRBV5-4 and TRBJ1-1, with 12 nucleotides matching TRBD1. CDR3 length: 18 amino acids. The junction had 13 bases not matched to a gene; V was cut back by 4 bases and J by 3 bases. The germline gives CDR1 SGHNT, CDR2 YYREEE (reference sequence). The CDR3 DNA is TGTGCCAGCAGCCGATGGGACAGGGGGCGGGTGGGAGACACTGAAGCTTTCTTT. Amino acid sequence: CASSRWDRGRVGDTEAFF.

Only one count was recorded for this clone. The chain uses TRBV5-1 and TRBJ1-6; D remains unclear. Trimming took off 0 bases at V and 0 bases at J, with 7 bases between the two ends. The CDR3 runs 16 residues. Germline V lookup: CDR1 SGHRS, CDR2 YFSETQ. CDR3 region: CASSLDSGSYNSPLHF. The CDR3 region has the DNA TGCGCCAGCAGCTTGGACAGCGGCTCCTATAATTCACCCCTCCACTTT.

In nucleotides, the CDR3 is TGTGCCAGCAGTGATACCGGGTTGACTTTTAGTTACGCTGAAGCTTTCTTT. Amino acid sequence: CASSDTGLTFSYAEAFF. The chain has TRBV6-1 and TRBJ1-1; D call uncertain. This CDR3 contains 17 residues. In germline, CDR1 is MNHNS, CDR2 SASEGT. Trimming pared 3 bases from V and 6 bases from J, leaving 23 bases between.

The CDR3 region is CASTETGQAQPQHF. The CDR3 DNA reads as TGTGCCAGCACCGAGACAGGGCAGGCACAGCCCCAGCATTTT. V is TRBV2 and J is TRBJ1-5; 7 bases map to TRBD1. The length of the CDR3 is 14 residues. Germline V lookup: CDR1 SNHLY, CDR2 FYNNEI. V was pared by 7 bases and J by 7 bases, with 10 bases of the junction left unmatched.

The chain carries TRBV7-2 and TRBJ1-2; D is unclear. This CDR3 is built from 14 residues. CDR1 and CDR2 from the germline V gene are SGHTA and FQGNSA. V gave up 5 bases and J gave up 4 bases, with 14 bases separating them. CDR3 coding DNA: TGTGCCAGCAGCGCCAGTGGGTCGGGCTATGGCTACACCTTC. Translating it yields CASSASGSGYGYTF.

This chain uses TRBV14 with TRBJ1-1; the D is unclear. CDR1 is SGHDN and CDR2 is FVKESK in the germline V gene. The ends were cut back, 2 bases at V and 0 bases at J, with 10 bases in the middle. There are 15 residues in the CDR3. CDR3 protein: CASSQLGRLNTEAFF. In DNA form, the CDR3 reads TGTGCCAGCAGCCAACTTGGCAGATTGAACACTGAAGCTTTCTTT.

The chain combines TRBV6-5 with TRBJ1-2; no clear D gene. The CDR3 is 13 amino acids. From germline, CDR1 is MNHEY and CDR2 SVGAGI. V was pared by 1 base and J by 4 bases, with 7 bases between. The CDR3 DNA reads as TGTGCCAGCAGTTACTTTCCAATCTATGGCTACACCTTC. Protein: CASSYFPIYGYTF.

V gene TRBV5-4 combines with J gene TRBJ1-1, with 7 bases matching TRBD1. Germline CDR1 SGHNT, CDR2 YYREEE (reference sequence). The CDR3 has 13 residues. Losses at the gene ends were 6 bases for V and 0 bases for J; bases not matched to a gene: 2. The CDR3 bases are TGTGCCAGCACGGGACAGATGAACACTGAAGCTTTCTTT. The encoded protein is CASTGQMNTEAFF.

This clone has only one observation. The CDR3 DNA reads TGTGCCAGCAGCGCAGGGATTTGGAATTCACCCCTCCACTTT. Its translation: CASSAGIWNSPLHF. This sequence joins TRBV9 and TRBJ1-6; the D gene is possibly TRBD1 (5 bases). The germline CDR1 and CDR2 sequences are SGDLS and YYNGEE. V shed 3 bases and J shed 7 bases, with 11 bases lying between them. This CDR3 contains 14 residues.

The rearrangement uses TRBV19 and TRBJ2-1, with TRBD2 as a possible D gene (6 bases). The V end lost 3 bases, the J end lost 4 bases, and 10 bases lay between the germline ends. Germline CDR1 and CDR2: LNHDA and SQIVND (reference sequence). The CDR3 is 14 residues long. DNA for the CDR3: TGTGCCAGTAGTATGTTAGCGGATTACAATGAGCAGTTCTTC. Protein: CASSMLADYNEQFF.

The chain employs TRBV6-1 and TRBJ2-5; weak D call: TRBD1 (6 bases). Germline CDR1 is MNHNS and CDR2 is SASEGT. The CDR3 totals 14 residues. The V gene lost 7 bases and the J gene lost 3 bases, with 15 bases spanning the gap. CDR3 protein: CASTYRAGKETQYF. The CDR3 nucleotides are TGTGCCAGCACCTACAGGGCTGGGAAAGAGACCCAGTACTTC.

The chain has TRBV5-1 and TRBJ2-5; tentatively, D is TRBD1 or TRBD2 (5 bases each). V was clipped by 4 bases and J by 5 bases, with 15 bases between them. Germline CDR1 and CDR2: SGHRS and YFSETQ. The CDR3 runs 14 residues. CDR3 coding DNA: TGCGCCAGCAGCCCCTTGGGGGAACAGGAGACCCAGTACTTC. As protein: CASSPLGEQETQYF.